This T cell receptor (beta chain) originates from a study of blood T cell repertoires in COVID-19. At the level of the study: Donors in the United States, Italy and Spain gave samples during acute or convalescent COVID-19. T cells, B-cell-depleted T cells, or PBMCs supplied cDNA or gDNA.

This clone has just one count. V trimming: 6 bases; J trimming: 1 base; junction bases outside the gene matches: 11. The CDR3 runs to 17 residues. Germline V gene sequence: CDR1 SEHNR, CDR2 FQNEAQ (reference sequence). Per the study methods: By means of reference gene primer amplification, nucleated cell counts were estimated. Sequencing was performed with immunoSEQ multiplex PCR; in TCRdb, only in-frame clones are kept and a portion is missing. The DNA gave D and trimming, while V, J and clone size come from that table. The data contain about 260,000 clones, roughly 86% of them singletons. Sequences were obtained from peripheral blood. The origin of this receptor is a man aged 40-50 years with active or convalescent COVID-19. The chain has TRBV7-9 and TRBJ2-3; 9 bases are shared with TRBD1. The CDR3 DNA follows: TGTGCCAGCAGTCGAGGGGCCACAGGGGGCGGCACAGATACGCAGTATTTT. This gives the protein CASSRGATGGGTDTQYF.